These T cell receptor beta chains were read from a single sample in a study of T cell responses to AZD1222 COVID-19 vaccine. Clones were read by immunoSEQ multiplex PCR, and TCRdb kept only the in-frame ones, dropping some. The sample has some 150,000 clones, under 95% seen once. The input for sequencing was peripheral blood, taken on day 0 of AZD1222 vaccination. The receptors derive from an adult in good health. CDR3s include the opening cysteine and the closing phenylalanine or tryptophan. The D gene is left open where the match is weak. Part of the rows lack a size; the others show once, few, many or a class for expanded clones.

clone size: few
J gene: TRBJ1-2
D gene: NA
V gene: TRBV19
CDR3 DNA: TGTGCCAGTGGGACACAGACAGCCCACTATGGCTACACCTTC
CDR3 protein: CASGTQTAHYGYTF

clone size: NA
J gene: TRBJ2-5
D gene: NA
V gene: TRBV9
CDR3 DNA: TGTGCCAGAACGGACTGGGAGACCCAGTACTTC
CDR3 protein: CARTDWETQYF

clone size: NA
J gene: TRBJ2-7
D gene: TRBD2
V gene: TRBV11-2
CDR3 DNA: TGTGCCAGCAGCGTGGGACTAGCCCACGAGCAGTACTTC
CDR3 protein: CASSVGLAHEQYF

clone size: NA
J gene: TRBJ2-1
D gene: TRBD2
V gene: TRBV6-2/TRBV6-3
CDR3 DNA: TGTGCCAGCAGTTACCCGGGACTAGCGGGTTACAATGAGCAGTTCTTC
CDR3 protein: CASSYPGLAGYNEQFF

clone size: NA
J gene: TRBJ2-3
D gene: NA
V gene: TRBV5-5
CDR3 DNA: TGTGCCAGCAGCTTGCTCCAGGACCCTCTTTTCCAAGATTTT
CDR3 protein: CASSLLQDPLFQDF

clone size: NA
J gene: TRBJ2-1
D gene: NA
V gene: TRBV12-3/TRBV12-4
CDR3 DNA: TGTGCCAGCAGTTTAGTGGCAGGGGAGCAGTTCTTC
CDR3 protein: CASSLVAGEQFF

clone size: once
J gene: TRBJ1-3
D gene: TRBD1
V gene: TRBV28
CDR3 DNA: TGTGCCAGCAGTCCCTGGGACAGGGGAGGCTCTGGAAACACCATATATTTT
CDR3 protein: CASSPWDRGGSGNTIYF

clone size: NA
J gene: TRBJ1-4
D gene: TRBD1
V gene: TRBV5-1
CDR3 DNA: TGCGCCAGCAGCTTGGAACAGGGGTTGGATGAAAAACTGTTTTTT
CDR3 protein: CASSLEQGLDEKLFF

clone size: NA
J gene: TRBJ1-1
D gene: NA
V gene: TRBV2
CDR3 DNA: TGTGCCAGCAGGGGGTGGATCACTGAAGCTTTCTTT
CDR3 protein: CASRGWITEAFF

clone size: NA
J gene: TRBJ1-4
D gene: NA
V gene: TRBV18
CDR3 DNA: TGTGCCAGCTCACTTGCGGGGACGGTAGAAAAACTGTTTTTT
CDR3 protein: CASSLAGTVEKLFF

clone size: NA
J gene: TRBJ2-4
D gene: TRBD1
V gene: TRBV7-9
CDR3 DNA: TGTGCCAGCAGCTCTCGAGGACAGGGGGCGAACATTCAGTACTTC
CDR3 protein: CASSSRGQGANIQYF

clone size: NA
J gene: TRBJ2-1
D gene: NA
V gene: TRBV28
CDR3 DNA: TGTGCCAGCTCTAGACGTGGGGTTTACGCTGAGCAGTTCTTC
CDR3 protein: CASSRRGVYAEQFF

clone size: NA
J gene: TRBJ2-7
D gene: NA
V gene: TRBV18
CDR3 DNA: TGTGCCAGCTCACCAGAAGTAACGGGAAATTCAGGAGAGCAGTACTTC
CDR3 protein: CASSPEVTGNSGEQYF

clone size: once
J gene: TRBJ2-1
D gene: NA
V gene: TRBV4-1
CDR3 DNA: TGCGCCAGCAGCCAAGAGAGCCTCGGGGGCAATGAGCAGTTCTTC
CDR3 protein: CASSQESLGGNEQFF

clone size: NA
J gene: TRBJ2-3
D gene: TRBD1
V gene: TRBV7-9
CDR3 DNA: TGTGCCAGCAGCTTACCCGGGACAGGGATAATTCCAGATACGCAGTATTTT
CDR3 protein: CASSLPGTGIIPDTQYF

clone size: NA
J gene: TRBJ2-7
D gene: TRBD1
V gene: TRBV18
CDR3 DNA: TGTGCCAGCTCGGAGGGACAGGGAGAGGGCTACGAGCAGTACTTC
CDR3 protein: CASSEGQGEGYEQYF

clone size: NA
J gene: TRBJ1-3
D gene: NA
V gene: TRBV21-1
CDR3 DNA: TGTGCCAGCACCAACAGGGTTTGTGGAAACACCATATATTTT
CDR3 protein: CASTNRVCGNTIYF